The 8 T cell receptor beta chains given below trace back to one sample, sequenced in a study of blood T cell repertoires in COVID-19. Sequencing was performed with immunoSEQ multiplex PCR; in TCRdb, only in-frame clones are kept and a portion is missing. The data show about 320,000 clones, about 91% seen once. Input material: peripheral blood. These receptors came from a woman in her twenties or thirties with COVID-19, enrolled during active disease.

The chain has TRBV3-1 (or the pseudogene TRBV3-2) and TRBJ2-1; no definite D call. The germline V gene has CDR1 LGHDT and CDR2 YNNKEL (reference sequence). V shed 0 bases and J shed 9 bases, with 6 bases lying between them. CDR3 length: 12 amino acids. CDR3 DNA sequence: TGTGCCAGCAGCCAAGATCGTGTTGAGCAGTTCTTC. As protein: CASSQDRVEQFF.

V usage is TRBV14 and J usage is TRBJ1-6; D is unresolved. Looked up from germline, CDR1 is SGHDN and CDR2 is FVKESK. The length of the CDR3 is 16 residues. V gave up 11 bases and J gave up 0 bases, with 17 bases separating them. In DNA, the CDR3 is TGTGCCGTACGAGGGTTGCATAGCTCCTATAATTCACCCCTCCACTTT. It codes for CAVRGLHSSYNSPLHF.

The rearrangement joins TRBV7-8 to TRBJ2-7; the D gene is possibly TRBD1 (6 bases). Trimming shortened V by 5 bases and J by 0 bases, and 11 bases separated the two germline ends. Germline assignment: CDR1 SGHVS and CDR2 FQNEAQ. The CDR3 runs 14 residues. Here the CDR3 reads CASSQGQNSYEQYF. The CDR3 nucleotides read TGTGCCAGCAGCCAGGGACAAAACTCCTACGAGCAGTACTTC. The full variable domain, rest sourced from reference TRBV7-8 and TRBJ2-7, is GAGVSQSPRYKVAKRGQDVALRCDPISGHVSLFWYQQALGQGPEFLTYFQNEAQLDKSGLPSDRFFAERPEGSVSTLKIQRTQQEDSAVYLCASSQGQNSYEQYFGPGTRLTVT.

V gene TRBV5-1 combines with J gene TRBJ1-4; 9 bases line up with TRBD1. Germline lookup yields CDR1 SGHRS and CDR2 YFSETQ. The CDR3 covers 17 residues. V lost 0 bases, J lost 5 bases, and 8 bases stayed unmatched. The CDR3 region is CASSLGPGQGRNEKLFF. Here the CDR3 DNA reads TGCGCCAGCAGCTTGGGCCCGGGACAGGGCCGAAATGAAAAACTGTTTTTT.

This clone was seen just once. The chain combines TRBV20-1 with TRBJ1-2, with 12 bases identical to TRBD1. The CDR3 is 15 amino acids. Germline-derived CDR1 and CDR2 are DFQATT and SNEGSKA (reference sequence). J lost 5 bases, V lost 3 bases, and 7 bases had no gene match. The DNA for the CDR3 is TGCAGTGCTAGTGGGACAGGGGGCGCGTTATATGGCTACACCTTC. It is translated as CSASGTGGALYGYTF.

The V call is TRBV14, the J call TRBJ2-3, with a tentative D call TRBD1 (6 bases). V was pared by 2 bases and J by 1 base, with 10 bases between. Germline-derived CDR1 and CDR2 are SGHDN and FVKESK. This CDR3 contains 15 residues. CDR3 protein: CASSQRDIGTDTQYF. As DNA, the CDR3 is TGTGCCAGCAGCCAACGGGACATAGGCACAGATACGCAGTATTTT.

The chain couples TRBV5-6 to TRBJ1-1; 11 nucleotides line up with TRBD1. This CDR3 comprises 16 residues. Germline V CDR1 and CDR2: SGHDT, YYEEEE. V trimming: 0 bases; J trimming: 3 bases; junction bases outside the gene matches: 4. CDR3 DNA sequence: TGTGCCAGCAGCTTGGCCGGGACAGGGGGAGACACTGAAGCTTTCTTT. The encoded protein is CASSLAGTGGDTEAFF. Variable domain in full (rest from reference TRBV5-6 and TRBJ1-1): DAGVTQSPTHLIKTRGQQVTLRCSPKSGHDTVSWYQQALGQGPQFIFQYYEEEERQRGNFPDRFSGHQFPNYSSELNVNALLLGDSALYLCASSLAGTGGDTEAFFGQGTRLTVV.

V is TRBV7-8 and J is TRBJ1-6; maybe TRBD1 (5 bases). Germline V CDR1 and CDR2: SGHVS, FQNEAQ. The CDR3 runs 14 residues. The V end was cut by 5 bases, the J end by 6 bases, with 11 bases between. The CDR3 region is CASSLGGVNSPLHF. The DNA of the CDR3 is TGTGCCAGCAGCCTCGGAGGGGTTAATTCACCCCTCCACTTT.